Each of the 32 T cell receptor beta chains below was sequenced from the same sample in a study of blood T cell repertoires in COVID-19. Measured with immunoSEQ multiplex PCR; TCRdb has only the in-frame clones, and not every one. The sample lists 140,000 to 150,000 clones, 80% occurring once. Material for sequencing was peripheral blood. The receptors originated from a man aged 70 or older who had recovered from COVID-19.

The V call is TRBV7-8, the J call TRBJ2-3, with TRBD1 matching over 9 bases. V lost 3 bases and J lost 5; bases outside the gene matches: 6. The germline V gene has CDR1 SGHVS and CDR2 FQNEAQ. This CDR3 has 15 amino acids. CDR3 loop: CASSLGQGKRDTQYF. Written as DNA, the CDR3 is TGTGCCAGCAGCTTGGGACAGGGTAAAAGAGATACGCAGTATTTT.

This clone was recorded only once. The chain uses TRBV6-5 and TRBJ2-7; D not certain. V shed 4 bases and J shed 0 bases, with 10 bases lying between them. CDR3 length: 14 residues. From germline, CDR1 is MNHEY and CDR2 SVGAGI. DNA for the CDR3: TGTGCCAGCAGTTCAGGAACCCGCTCCTACGAGCAGTACTTC. Translating it yields CASSSGTRSYEQYF.

The chain couples TRBV30 to TRBJ2-1; a possible D gene is TRBD2 (5 bases). V was pared by 1 base and J by 4 bases, with 8 bases between. Germline-derived CDR1 and CDR2 are GTSNPN and SVGIG (reference sequence). The CDR3 totals 13 residues. The CDR3 is CAWSETSYNEQFF. The CDR3 DNA is TGTGCCTGGAGTGAAACTAGTTACAATGAGCAGTTCTTC.

The V call is TRBV6-6, the J call TRBJ2-7; 11 positions agree with TRBD2. The CDR3 is made up of 14 amino acids. The J segment lost 3 bases and the V segment lost 3 bases, leaving 1 base of the junction unmatched. Germline V gene lookup returns CDR1 MNHNY and CDR2 SVGAGI (reference sequence). The DNA for the CDR3 is TGTGCCAGCAGTTATCTAGCGGGGGGCTACGAGCAGTACTTC. Amino acids: CASSYLAGGYEQYF.

This clone has only one observation. The V call is TRBV14, the J call TRBJ1-6; the D gene is possibly TRBD1 (6 bases). Germline V lookup: CDR1 SGHDN, CDR2 FVKESK. Trimming cost V 7 bases and J 7 bases, with 14 bases left between them. The CDR3 runs 14 residues. CDR3 amino acids: CASIKGGRNSPLHF. DNA of the CDR3: TGTGCCAGCATAAAAGGGGGTCGGAATTCACCCCTCCACTTT.

This CDR3 is CATSGTGVNTGELFF. In DNA form, the CDR3 reads TGTGCCACATCCGGGACAGGGGTCAACACCGGGGAGCTGTTTTTT. The rearrangement uses TRBV10-3 and TRBJ2-2; 10 nucleotides align to TRBD1. This CDR3 is 15 amino acids long. CDR1 and CDR2 (germline): ENHRY, SYGVKD. V dropped 10 bases and J dropped 2; count of bases not matched to a gene: 7.

The chain is built from TRBV9 and TRBJ2-1, with 11 bases identical to TRBD2. The V gene's germline CDR1 is SGDLS and CDR2 YYNGEE. The junction had 2 bases not matched to a gene; V was cut back by 6 bases and J by 0 bases. This CDR3 spans 15 amino acids. CDR3 DNA sequence: TGTGCCAGCACCACTAGCGGGAGCTCCTACAATGAGCAGTTCTTC. Amino acid sequence: CASTTSGSSYNEQFF. Together with reference TRBV9 and TRBJ2-1, the CDR3 gives the full variable domain: DSGVTQTPKHLITATGQRVTLRCSPRSGDLSVYWYQQSLDQGLQFLIQYYNGEERAKGNILERFSAQQFPDLHSELNLSSLELGDSALYFCASTTSGSSYNEQFFGPGTRLTVL.

This clone was seen only once. The chain combines TRBV19 with TRBJ2-1; D unresolved. This CDR3 is 12 amino acids long. V gave up 5 bases and J gave up 7 bases, with 9 bases separating them. The V gene's germline CDR1 is LNHDA and CDR2 SQIVND (reference sequence). This CDR3 is CASSPLGNEQFF. CDR3 DNA: TGTGCCAGTAGTCCCCTAGGTAATGAGCAGTTCTTC.

This chain joins TRBV2 and TRBJ2-7; D not resolved. Per germline, CDR1 SNHLY and CDR2 FYNNEI. V lost 5 bases to trimming and J lost 0 bases, with 8 bases between them. The CDR3 is 13 residues long. The CDR3: CASSIYRSYEQYF. The CDR3 region has the DNA TGTGCCAGCAGTATTTATCGCTCCTACGAGCAGTACTTC.

The V gene is TRBV27, the J gene TRBJ1-2; D perhaps matches TRBD1 (5 bases). Germline CDR1 is MNHEY and CDR2 is SMNVEV (reference sequence). Trimming shortened V by 1 base and J by 4 bases, and 10 bases separated the two germline ends. The CDR3 is 14 amino acids. DNA of the CDR3: TGTGCCAGCAGTTTATTCCAGGGTGGCTATGGCTACACCTTC. It yields the protein CASSLFQGGYGYTF.

This clone has a single count. The chain joins TRBV11-2 to TRBJ2-1; D unresolved. This CDR3 comprises 14 residues. Germline V gene sequence: CDR1 SGHAT, CDR2 FQNNGV. V was trimmed by 0 bases and J by 6 bases, leaving 9 bases between them. In nucleotides, the CDR3 is TGTGCCAGCAGCTTAGACCTTGTTTCCAATGAGCAGTTCTTC. It specifies CASSLDLVSNEQFF.

The genes are TRBV7-8 and TRBJ2-7; 9 bases match TRBD2. This CDR3 spans 16 amino acids. Losses at the gene ends were 4 bases for V and 3 bases for J; bases not matched to a gene: 10. Germline lookup yields CDR1 SGHVS and CDR2 FQNEAQ. The CDR3 is CASSSGVGTSIYEQYF. The DNA for the CDR3 is TGTGCCAGCAGCTCTGGGGTGGGGACTAGCATCTACGAGCAGTACTTC.

This chain uses TRBV18 with TRBJ1-3; perhaps TRBD1 as D (5 bases). The V end was cut by 0 bases, the J end by 2 bases, with 8 bases between. The CDR3 has 15 amino acids. CDR1 and CDR2 from the germline V gene are KGHSH and LQKENI. DNA for the CDR3: TGTGCCAGCTCACCACCGTTGACAGCTGGAAACACCATATATTTT. It translates to CASSPPLTAGNTIYF.

CDR3: CASSTGTGRNSPLHF. In DNA form, the CDR3 reads TGTGCCAGCAGCACCGGCACAGGGCGAAATTCACCCCTCCACTTT. The J gene is TRBJ1-6, the V gene TRBV7-9; the D gene is possibly TRBD1 (6 bases). The germline V gene encodes CDR1 SEHNR and CDR2 FQNEAQ (reference sequence). This CDR3 contains 15 residues. Trimming stripped 5 bases from V and 7 bases from J, with 15 bases between.

The V call is TRBV30, the J call TRBJ2-5; the D gene is possibly TRBD2 (5 bases). The CDR3 totals 13 residues. Deletions cut 2 bases from V and 5 bases from J, with 12 bases between. Germline lookup yields CDR1 GTSNPN and CDR2 SVGIG (reference sequence). The CDR3 reads CAWSSAGSETQYF. CDR3 DNA: TGTGCCTGGAGTTCGGCGGGCTCGGAGACCCAGTACTTC.

The chain recombines TRBV2 with TRBJ1-2; 8 nucleotides agree with TRBD1. Germline CDR1 SNHLY, CDR2 FYNNEI. The CDR3 extends over 12 amino acids. V was pared by 6 bases and J by 4 bases, with 1 base of the junction left unmatched. CDR3 nucleotides: TGTGCCAGCAGGGGACAGGTCTATGGCTACACCTTC. Amino acids: CASRGQVYGYTF.

The gene calls are TRBV6-5 and TRBJ2-1, with no clear D. Germline assignment: CDR1 MNHEY and CDR2 SVGAGI. The CDR3 runs 14 residues. The V and J ends lost 2 bases and 0 bases respectively, with 5 bases between them. The CDR3: CASSYGRSYNEQFF. CDR3 coding DNA: TGTGCCAGCAGTTACGGCCGCTCCTACAATGAGCAGTTCTTC.

V gene TRBV28 combines with J gene TRBJ1-2, with 8 bases that match TRBD1. Unmatched junction bases numbered 10, after V lost 3 bases and J lost 7 bases. The CDR3 length is 15 residues. Germline assignment: CDR1 MDHEN and CDR2 SYDVKM. This CDR3 is CASSFPGQGNRGYTF. The CDR3 DNA follows: TGTGCCAGCAGTTTCCCTGGACAGGGCAACCGTGGCTACACCTTC.

The chain carries TRBV6-2 or TRBV6-3 and TRBJ2-5; the match to TRBD1 covers 8 bases. Germline CDR1 and CDR2: MNHEY and SVGEGT. Trimming took 2 bases from V and 5 from J; bases not matched to a gene: 10. The CDR3 length is 16 residues. The CDR3 loop is CASSYPRTGTWETQYF. CDR3 nucleotide sequence: TGTGCCAGCAGTTACCCGCGGACAGGGACGTGGGAGACCCAGTACTTC.

This clone is a singleton in its sample. This chain joins TRBV11-1 and TRBJ2-4; 8 nucleotides match TRBD1. Trimming took 2 bases from V and 2 from J; bases not matched to a gene: 2. CDR3 length: 15 residues. Per the germline V gene, CDR1 is SGHAT and CDR2 is FQDESV (reference sequence). The DNA for the CDR3 is TGTGCCAGCAGCTTAACAGGGGGGTCCAAAAACATTCAGTACTTC. Translation: CASSLTGGSKNIQYF.

This clone was seen just once. This chain joins TRBV30 and TRBJ1-2; D gene unclear. The length of the CDR3 is 13 residues. V was pared by 3 bases and J by 3 bases, with 11 bases between. CDR1 is GTSNPN and CDR2 is SVGIG in the germline V gene (reference sequence). CDR3 sequence (DNA): TGTGCCTGGAGAGCGCTCCCAGACTATGGCTACACCTTC. Protein sequence: CAWRALPDYGYTF. Based on the CDR3 plus reference TRBV30 and TRBJ1-2, the full variable domain is SQTIHQWPATLVQPVGSPLSLECTVEGTSNPNLYWYRQAAGRGLQLLFYSVGIGQISSEVPQNLSASRPQDRQFILSSKKLLLSDSGFYLCAWRALPDYGYTFGSGTRLTVV.

This clone showed up just once. The V gene is TRBV27, the J gene TRBJ2-5; weak D call: TRBD1 (5 bases). Germline V gives CDR1 MNHEY, CDR2 SMNVEV (reference sequence). The CDR3 totals 13 residues. V lost 3 bases, J lost 3 bases, and 8 bases lay in between. The CDR3 loop reads CASSLTVKETQYF. The DNA of the CDR3 is TGTGCCAGCAGTTTGACAGTAAAAGAGACCCAGTACTTC.

V is TRBV5-1 and J is TRBJ2-7, with a tentative D call TRBD1 (6 bases). The length of the CDR3 is 14 residues. Germline CDR1 is SGHRS and CDR2 is YFSETQ. V dropped 4 bases and J dropped 3 bases, with 14 bases sitting between them. This CDR3 is CASSPQGRFYEQYF. The DNA for the CDR3 is TGCGCCAGCAGCCCACAGGGTAGGTTCTACGAGCAGTACTTC. The whole variable domain, remainder taken from reference TRBV5-1 and TRBJ2-7, is KAGVTQTPRYLIKTRGQQVTLSCSPISGHRSVSWYQQTPGQGLQFLFEYFSETQRNKGNFPGRFSGRQFSNSRSEMNVSTLELGDSALYLCASSPQGRFYEQYFGPGTRLTVT.

The chain uses TRBV19 and TRBJ2-3; 7 nucleotides match TRBD1. The CDR3 consists of 13 residues. CDR1 is LNHDA and CDR2 is SQIVND in the germline V gene (reference sequence). The V segment lost 6 bases and the J segment 5 bases; nucleotides outside the gene matches: 5. The CDR3 sequence: CASSPWDRDTQYF. Written as DNA, the CDR3 is TGTGCCAGTAGCCCGTGGGACAGAGATACGCAGTATTTT.

This chain uses TRBV3-1 (or the pseudogene TRBV3-2) with TRBJ2-2; 16 bases are shared with TRBD2. CDR1 is LGHDT, CDR2 YNNKEL, per germline (reference sequence). The CDR3 sequence is 19 residues long. The J segment lost 3 bases and the V segment lost 7 bases, leaving 11 bases of the junction unmatched. The CDR3 reads CASTTGTSGRATYTGELFF. The CDR3 coding sequence is TGTGCCAGCACAACCGGGACTAGCGGGAGGGCGACCTACACCGGGGAGCTGTTTTTT.

The genes are TRBV5-6 and TRBJ1-5, with 9 nucleotides matching TRBD1. This CDR3 contains 13 residues. From germline, CDR1 is SGHDT and CDR2 YYEEEE. Trimming cost V 4 bases and J 5 bases; bases outside gene matches: 1. CDR3 nucleotide sequence: TGTGCCAGCAGCCGGGACAGGGATCAGCCCCAGCATTTT. Translating gives CASSRDRDQPQHF.

V usage is TRBV7-9 and J usage is TRBJ2-2, with D perhaps TRBD2 (5 bases). The CDR3 has 18 amino acids. Trimming shortened V by 5 bases and J by 0 bases, and 19 bases separated the two germline ends. The germline V gene has CDR1 SEHNR and CDR2 FQNEAQ (reference sequence). The CDR3 sequence: CASSPVPLATSNTGELFF. The DNA of the CDR3 is TGTGCCAGCAGCCCAGTCCCCCTAGCTACGTCGAACACCGGGGAGCTGTTTTTT.

The V and J genes are TRBV5-4 and TRBJ2-7, with 13 bases identical to TRBD2. The germline CDR1 and CDR2 sequences are SGHNT and YYREEE (reference sequence). V was clipped by 7 bases and J by 1 base; unmatched bases: 2. This CDR3 comprises 14 residues. CDR3 amino acids: CASSTSGRSYEQYF. CDR3 bases: TGTGCCAGCTCGACTAGCGGGAGGTCCTACGAGCAGTACTTC.

This clone occurred a few times. The chain combines TRBV25-1 with TRBJ2-5; 14 nucleotides agree with TRBD2. Looked up from germline, CDR1 is MGHDK and CDR2 is SYGVNS. Unmatched junction bases numbered 9, after V lost 5 bases and J lost 4 bases. The CDR3 length is 17 residues. In nucleotides, the CDR3 is TGTGCCAGCAGTTTCCCCCTCGGACTAGCGGGAGGAGAGACCCAGTACTTC. Its translation is CASSFPLGLAGGETQYF.

There are a few counts of this clone. The rearrangement links TRBV4-1 to TRBJ1-5, with D hard to call. The CDR3 runs to 12 residues. CDR1 is MGHRA, CDR2 YSYEKL, per germline. V was trimmed by 1 base and J by 7 bases, leaving 5 bases between them. The CDR3 DNA reads TGCGCCAGCAGCCAAGCAGGCCAGCCCCAGCATTTT. This translates into CASSQAGQPQHF.

The chain carries TRBV4-3 and TRBJ2-3, with TRBD1 matching 7 bases. The CDR3 has 16 amino acids. V was clipped by 2 bases and J by 5 bases; unmatched bases: 10. Germline CDR1 is LGHNA and CDR2 is YSLEER. The CDR3 nucleotides are TGCGCCAGCAGCCAAATACCCTTGACAGGGAAAGATACGCAGTATTTT. Translation gives CASSQIPLTGKDTQYF.

Only a few counts were recorded for this clone. This rearrangement joins TRBV4-2 to TRBJ2-4; weak D call: TRBD2 (7 bases). The length of the CDR3 is 17 residues. V was shortened by 0 bases and J by 0 bases, with 12 bases between the two germline ends. CDR1 and CDR2 from the germline V gene are LGHNA and YNFKEQ. CDR3 DNA sequence: TGTGCCAGCAGCCAAGATCGGGGGGACATAGCCAAAAACATTCAGTACTTC. Translation: CASSQDRGDIAKNIQYF.